This TCR beta chain was obtained from a study of blood T cell repertoires in COVID-19. On the study more broadly: Whether acute or convalescent, the COVID-19 samples came from the United States, Italy and Spain. In each case, the material was cDNA or gDNA derived from T cells, B-cell-depleted T cells, or PBMCs.

Original methodology: Amplification with reference gene primers provided the estimates of nucleated cell counts. The table came from immunoSEQ multiplex PCR; TCRdb's copy has only in-frame clones and leaves some out. The V and J calls and clone size come from that table; D and trimming were worked out from the DNA. The data show roughly 150,000 clones, 88% seen once. Germline V gene data show CDR1 as SEHNR and CDR2 as FQNEAQ (reference sequence). The ends were cut back, 0 bases at V and 5 bases at J, with 7 bases in the middle. The CDR3 has 13 amino acids. The clonotype comes from a human donor in a cohort sampled during active COVID-19. V and J are TRBV7-9 and TRBJ1-2; maybe TRBD1 (6 bases). Sequencing input: peripheral blood. The CDR3: CASSLAQGYGYTF. The DNA of the CDR3 is TGTGCCAGCAGCTTAGCACAGGGATATGGCTACACCTTC.